This TCR beta chain was found in a study of T cell changes during pregnancy in multiple sclerosis. TCRdb's copy holds only in-frame clones and misses some; the assay was immunoSEQ multiplex PCR. The profile shows 25,000 to 35,000 clones, 85% to 90% of them singletons. This receptor was obtained from a female donor in good health, enrolled as a control in a pregnancy study. The material sequenced was CD4+ T cells from peripheral blood mononuclear cells, taken in the first trimester of pregnancy.

CDR3 residues: CASSEVTDSPLHF. The DNA of the CDR3 is TGTGCCAGCAGTGAAGTAACAGATTCACCCCTCCACTTT. The chain carries TRBV2 and TRBJ1-6; no clear D gene. Trimming pared 1 base from V and 8 bases from J, leaving 6 bases between. There are 13 residues in the CDR3. Germline CDR1 is SNHLY and CDR2 is FYNNEI.